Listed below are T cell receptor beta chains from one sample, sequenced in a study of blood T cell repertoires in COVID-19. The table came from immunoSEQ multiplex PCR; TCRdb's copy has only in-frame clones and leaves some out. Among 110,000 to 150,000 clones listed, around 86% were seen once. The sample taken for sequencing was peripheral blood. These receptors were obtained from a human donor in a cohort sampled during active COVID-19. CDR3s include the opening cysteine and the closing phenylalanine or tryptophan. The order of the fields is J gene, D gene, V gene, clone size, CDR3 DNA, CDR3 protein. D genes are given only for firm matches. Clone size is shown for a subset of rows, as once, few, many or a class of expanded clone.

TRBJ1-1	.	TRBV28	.	TGTGCCAGCAGTTCACCGGTCGGTGCGAACACTGAAGCTTTCTTT	CASSSPVGANTEAFF
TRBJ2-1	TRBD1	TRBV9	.	TGTGCCAGCAGCCCTAGACAGGGGGGGCTTTTGGGAGCCTACAATGAGCAGTTCTTC	CASSPRQGGLLGAYNEQFF
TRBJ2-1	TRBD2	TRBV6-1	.	TGTGCCAGCAGTGATCCTAGCGGGGGGGCCTGGGAGCAGTTCTTC	CASSDPSGGAWEQFF
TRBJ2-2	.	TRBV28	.	TGTGCCAGCATCGTGGGGCGGGGATACACCGGGGAGCTGTTTTTT	CASIVGRGYTGELFF
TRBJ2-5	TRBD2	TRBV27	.	TGTGCCAGCAGCAATGGACTAGTCGAGACCCAGTACTTC	CASSNGLVETQYF
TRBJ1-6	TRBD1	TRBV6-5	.	TGTGCCAGCAGTTACGGGACAGGGACGTGGTCACCCCTCCACTTT	CASSYGTGTWSPLHF
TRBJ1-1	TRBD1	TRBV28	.	TGTGCCAGCAGTTTTTTGCAACAGGGGGAAGCTTTCTTT	CASSFLQQGEAFF
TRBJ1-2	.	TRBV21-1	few	TGTGCCAGCAGCAGAAGGGGCAGGCCTAACTATGGCTACACCTTC	CASSRRGRPNYGYTF
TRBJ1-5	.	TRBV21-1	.	TGTGCCAGCAGCAAATCCGCGAGGCCCCAGCATTTT	CASSKSARPQHF
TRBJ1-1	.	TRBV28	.	TGTGCCAGCAGTCCGTCACCGGCCCCCAGCTTGAGGGCTTTCTTT	CASSPSPAPSLRAFF
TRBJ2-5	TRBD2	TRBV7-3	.	TGTGCCAGCAGCCTCCCCTACGGCGGGAGAGGAGAGACCCAGTACTTC	CASSLPYGGRGETQYF
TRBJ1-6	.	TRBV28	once	TGTGCCAGCAGTTTACTCGGTTTGGCCCTCCACTTT	CASSLLGLALHF
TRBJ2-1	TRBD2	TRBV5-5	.	TGTGCCAGCAGCATAGCGGGGTCAGCCTACAATGAGCAGTTCTTC	CASSIAGSAYNEQFF
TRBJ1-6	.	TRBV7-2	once	TGTGCCAGCAGCTTAGATCCAGGGGATAATTCACCCCTCCACTTT	CASSLDPGDNSPLHF
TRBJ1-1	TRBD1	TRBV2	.	TGTGCCAGCAGGGGGGACAGGGTGAACACTGAAGCTTTCTTT	CASRGDRVNTEAFF
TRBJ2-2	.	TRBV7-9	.	TGTGCCAGCAGCTTACTTATGAACACCGGGGAGCTGTTTTTT	CASSLLMNTGELFF
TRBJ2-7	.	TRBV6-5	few	TGTGCCAGCAGCTTAACAGGGCTCGAGCAGTACTTC	CASSLTGLEQYF
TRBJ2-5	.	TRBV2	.	TGTGCCAGCAGGGAAGGACAGCCCGCCGAGACCCAGTACTTC	CASREGQPAETQYF
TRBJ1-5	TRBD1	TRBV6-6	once	TGTGCCAGCAGTTACCAGACAGGGGTTAGCAATCAGCCCCAGCATTTT	CASSYQTGVSNQPQHF
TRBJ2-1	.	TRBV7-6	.	TGTGCCAGCAGCTATAGCGGTTCTGGCTCCTACAATGAGCAGTTCTTC	CASSYSGSGSYNEQFF
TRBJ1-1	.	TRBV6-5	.	TGTGCCAGCAGTTGGGACTGGAAGACTGAAGCTTTCTTT	CASSWDWKTEAFF
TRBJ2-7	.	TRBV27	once	TGTGCCAGCAGTTTATCAGGGGGACCCTACGAGCAGTACTTC	CASSLSGGPYEQYF
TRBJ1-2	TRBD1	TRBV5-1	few	TGCGCCAGCAGCTTGGAATCGGGACAGGGGGCGGATTCTGGCTACACCTTC	CASSLESGQGADSGYTF
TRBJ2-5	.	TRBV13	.	TGTGCCAGCAGCTTAGGAGAGCAAGAGACCCAGTACTTC	CASSLGEQETQYF
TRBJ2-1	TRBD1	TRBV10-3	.	TGTGCCATTGGGGGGATACAGGGGGCAGCGAATGAGCAGTTCTTC	CAIGGIQGAANEQFF
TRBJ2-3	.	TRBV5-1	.	TGCGCCAGCAGCCCCCTGAGAGCGGGCACAGATACGCAGTATTTT	CASSPLRAGTDTQYF
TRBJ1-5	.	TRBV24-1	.	TGTGCCACCAGTGATGCAACCAGGGGCCAGCCCCAGCATTTT	CATSDATRGQPQHF
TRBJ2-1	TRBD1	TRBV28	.	TGTGCCAGCAGTAGACAGGGGGCCAGGTCCTACAATGAGCAGTTCTTC	CASSRQGARSYNEQFF
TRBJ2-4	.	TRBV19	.	TGTGCCAGTAGTCCGAGGGCCGTTCTAGCCAAAAACATTCAGTACTTC	CASSPRAVLAKNIQYF
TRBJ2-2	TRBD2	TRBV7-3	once	TGTGCCAGCAGGAGAAGGACTAGCGGGATCACCGGGGAGCTGTTTTTT	CASRRRTSGITGELFF
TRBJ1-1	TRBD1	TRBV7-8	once	TGTGCCAGCAGCTTAGTAGCTACAGGGGGGGTCACTGAAGCTTTCTTT	CASSLVATGGVTEAFF
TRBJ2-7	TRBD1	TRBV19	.	TGTGCCAGTAGTCCCACCTACGACAGGGGAAGTTACGAGCAGTACTTC	CASSPTYDRGSYEQYF
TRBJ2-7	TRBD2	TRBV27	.	TGTGCCAGCAGTCCTCTAGCGGGAGGGCTCGAGCAGTACTTC	CASSPLAGGLEQYF
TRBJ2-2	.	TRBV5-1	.	TGCGCCAGCACCGACAGGGTGGAGGGCGGGGAGCTGTTTTTT	CASTDRVEGGELFF
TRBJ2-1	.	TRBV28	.	TGTGCCAGCAAGGGGGGGAGCTCCTACAATGAGCAGTTCTTC	CASKGGSSYNEQFF
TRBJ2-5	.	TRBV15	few	TGTGCCACCAGCAGAGATCAGAACCAAGAGACCCAGTACTTC	CATSRDQNQETQYF
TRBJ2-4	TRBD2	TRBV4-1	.	TGCGCCAGCAGCCTTGGACTAGCGGGGGGGATAGCCAAAAACATTCAGTACTTC	CASSLGLAGGIAKNIQYF
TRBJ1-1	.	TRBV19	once	TGTGCCAGTAGTATACCGACAATGAACACTGAAGCTTTCTTT	CASSIPTMNTEAFF
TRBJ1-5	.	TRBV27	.	TGTGCCAGCAGTTTAAGGACAGACCTTAGCAATCAGCCCCAGCATTTT	CASSLRTDLSNQPQHF
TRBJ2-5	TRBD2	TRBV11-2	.	TGTGCCAGCAGCTCCCCAGTTAGGGCCCCAAGAGGGAGGGCCCAGTACTTC	CASSSPVRAPRGRAQYF
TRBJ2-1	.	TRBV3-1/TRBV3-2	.	TGTGCCAGCAGCCACGAGATCAGTGCCGCCGGGACTTATGAGCAGTTCTTC	CASSHEISAAGTYEQFF
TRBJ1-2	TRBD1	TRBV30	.	TGTGCCTGGGCCGGGACAGGGGTTGGCTACACCTTC	CAWAGTGVGYTF
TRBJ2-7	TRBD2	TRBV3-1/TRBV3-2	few	TGTGCCAGCAGTCCCGGGACTACCTACGAGCAGTACTTC	CASSPGTTYEQYF
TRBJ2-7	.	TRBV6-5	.	TGTGCCAGCAGTCCGAGCCGCCTACCCTACGAGCAGTACTTC	CASSPSRLPYEQYF
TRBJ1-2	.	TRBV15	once	TGTGCCACCAGCAGAGATGGCTCCGGGAGGTTTAACTATGGCTACACCTTC	CATSRDGSGRFNYGYTF
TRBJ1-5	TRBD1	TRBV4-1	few	TGCGCCAGCAGCCAGGACAGGGTGGGACAGCCCCAGCATTTT	CASSQDRVGQPQHF
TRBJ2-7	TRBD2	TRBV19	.	TGTGCCAGTAGTTCGGGGGGGCCCGAGCAGTACTTC	CASSSGGPEQYF
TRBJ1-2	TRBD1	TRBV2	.	TGTGCCAGCACCGGAATACACGGGACAGCGTCTGGCTACACCTTC	CASTGIHGTASGYTF
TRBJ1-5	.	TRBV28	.	TGTGCCAGCAGTTTTATCAATCAGCCCCAGCATTTT	CASSFINQPQHF